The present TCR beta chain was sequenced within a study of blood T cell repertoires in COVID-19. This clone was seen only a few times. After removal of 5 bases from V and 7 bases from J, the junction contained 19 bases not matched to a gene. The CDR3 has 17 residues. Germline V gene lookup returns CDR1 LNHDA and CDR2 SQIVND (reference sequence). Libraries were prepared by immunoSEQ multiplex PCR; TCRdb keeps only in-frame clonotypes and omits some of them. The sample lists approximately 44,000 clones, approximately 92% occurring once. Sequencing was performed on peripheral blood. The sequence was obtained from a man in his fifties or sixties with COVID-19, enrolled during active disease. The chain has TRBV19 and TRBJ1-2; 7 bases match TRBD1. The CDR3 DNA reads TGTGCCAGTAGTCCTATATTGGGGACCCACAGGGGAAGTGGCTACACCTTC. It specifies CASSPILGTHRGSGYTF.